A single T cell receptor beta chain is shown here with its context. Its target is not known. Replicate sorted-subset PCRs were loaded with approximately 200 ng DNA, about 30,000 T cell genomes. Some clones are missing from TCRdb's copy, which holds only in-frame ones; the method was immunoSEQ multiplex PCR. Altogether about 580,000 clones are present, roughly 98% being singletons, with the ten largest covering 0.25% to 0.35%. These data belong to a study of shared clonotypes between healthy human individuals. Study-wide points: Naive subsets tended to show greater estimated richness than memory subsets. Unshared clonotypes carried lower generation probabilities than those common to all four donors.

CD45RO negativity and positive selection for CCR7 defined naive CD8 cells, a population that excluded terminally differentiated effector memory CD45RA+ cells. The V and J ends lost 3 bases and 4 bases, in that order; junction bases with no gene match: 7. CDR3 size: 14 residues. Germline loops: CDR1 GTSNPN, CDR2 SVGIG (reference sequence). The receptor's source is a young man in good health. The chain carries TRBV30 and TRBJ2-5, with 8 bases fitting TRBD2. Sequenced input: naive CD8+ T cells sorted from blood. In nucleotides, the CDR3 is TGTGCCTGGAGCCGAGCGGGAGAGTTAGAGACCCAGTACTTC. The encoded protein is CAWSRAGELETQYF.